This T cell receptor (beta chain) was sequenced for a study of cytomegalovirus exposure and HLA in healthy donors. Findings of the study overall: Several of the most significant clusters appeared linked to common viral pathogens, based on a later analysis. Associated with cytomegalovirus, according to the listing, were 150 to 200 TCR beta chains. CMV antigen specificity of a few CMV-associated chains was confirmed in vitro.

Germline V lookup: CDR1 LGHNA, CDR2 YNFKEQ. The V and J ends lost 0 bases and 0 bases respectively, with 7 bases between them. The CDR3 is 15 amino acids. Vbeta (60) and Jbeta (13) primers were used in the PCR. This table comes from immunoSEQ multiplex PCR, and its TCRdb copy is limited to in-frame clones, with some not included. The table shows about 98,000 clones, with more than 70% occurring only once. A word on this clone: What it binds is unknown.

Sequenced material: PBMCs. V usage is TRBV4-2 and J usage is TRBJ2-3; D may be TRBD2 (5 bases). The TCR sequence derives from a man aged 18 to 29 in good health and CMV-seropositive. CDR3 in DNA: TGTGCCAGCAGCCAAGATCGGACTAGCACAGATACGCAGTATTTT. This translates into CASSQDRTSTDTQYF.